This T cell receptor (beta chain) is drawn from a study of blood T cell repertoires in COVID-19. Germline V gene sequence: CDR1 MNHNS, CDR2 SASEGT. V was pared by 1 base and J by 2 bases, with 4 bases of the junction left unmatched. The CDR3 length is 16 residues. Libraries were prepared by immunoSEQ multiplex PCR; TCRdb keeps only in-frame clonotypes and omits some of them. The sample shows roughly 500,000 clones, approximately 89% of them seen only once. The sample comprised peripheral blood. V is TRBV6-1 and J is TRBJ2-1; 8 nucleotides line up with TRBD2. The source is a man aged 18 to 29 with COVID-19, enrolled during active disease. This chain's CDR3 is CASSEVRTSPYNEQFF. The CDR3 nucleotides read TGTGCCAGCAGTGAAGTTAGGACTAGCCCCTACAATGAGCAGTTCTTC.